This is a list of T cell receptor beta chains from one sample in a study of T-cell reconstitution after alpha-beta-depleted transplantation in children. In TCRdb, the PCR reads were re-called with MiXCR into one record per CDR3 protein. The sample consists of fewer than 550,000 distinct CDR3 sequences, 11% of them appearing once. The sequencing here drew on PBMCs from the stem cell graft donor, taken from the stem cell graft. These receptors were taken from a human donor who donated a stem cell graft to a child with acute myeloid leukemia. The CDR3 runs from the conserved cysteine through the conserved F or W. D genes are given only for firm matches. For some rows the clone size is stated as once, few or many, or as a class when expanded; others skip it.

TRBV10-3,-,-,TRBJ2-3,TGTGCCATCACCTTAGACGGAACTAGCACAGATACGCAGTATTTT,CAITLDGTSTDTQYF
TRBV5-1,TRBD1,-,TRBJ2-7,TGCGCCAGCAGCCAGGCCAGGGACAGGGGATACTCCTACGAGCAGTACTTC,CASSQARDRGYSYEQYF
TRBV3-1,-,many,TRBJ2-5,TGTGCCAGCGGGCCCGGGGAAGGAAAGACCCAGTACTTC,CASGPGEGKTQYF
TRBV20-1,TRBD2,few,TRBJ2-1,TGCAGTGCTAGAGGTCAACTAGCGGGGGGGAGGTATGAGCAGTTCTTC,CSARGQLAGGRYEQFF
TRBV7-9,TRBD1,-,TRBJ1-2,TGTGCCAGCAGCTACCTGGACAGGGAAAATCGCTACACCTTC,CASSYLDRENRYTF
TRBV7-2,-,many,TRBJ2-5,TGTGCCAGCAGCTTCGGCCTCCAAGAGACCCAGTACTTC,CASSFGLQETQYF
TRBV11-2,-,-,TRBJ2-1,TGTGCCAGCGGCGGTCCGGGCAATGAGCAGTTCTTC,CASGGPGNEQFF
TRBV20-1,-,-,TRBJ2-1,TGCAGTGCTAGAGCGGGCAGGGCCTCCTACAATGAGCAGTTCTTC,CSARAGRASYNEQFF
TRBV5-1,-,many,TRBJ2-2,TGCGCCAGCAGCAGGGAGTTCGTCGGGGAGCTGTTTTTT,CASSREFVGELFF
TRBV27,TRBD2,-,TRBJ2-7,TGTGCCAGCAGTTCGCGACTAGCGGGAGACTACGAGCAGTACTTC,CASSSRLAGDYEQYF
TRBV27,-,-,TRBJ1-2,TGTGCCAGCAGCAGGGGTTTTCTGTTCTATGGCTACACCTTC,CASSRGFLFYGYTF
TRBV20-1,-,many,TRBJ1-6,TGCAGTGCTAGGGGACTAGACCCCACCGGTTCACCCCTCCACTTT,CSARGLDPTGSPLHF
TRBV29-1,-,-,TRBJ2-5,TGCAGCGTTGCCCGGGGCGAGGGGGAGACCCAGTACTTC,CSVARGEGETQYF
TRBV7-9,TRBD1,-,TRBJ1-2,TGTGCCAGCAGCCCCAGGACAGGGCGCTATGGCTACACCTTC,CASSPRTGRYGYTF
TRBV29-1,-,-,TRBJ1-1,TGCAGCGTTGACGAGGGGACTTACACTGAAGCTTTCTTT,CSVDEGTYTEAFF
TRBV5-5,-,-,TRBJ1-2,TGTGCCAGCAGCCCGGACGGGGATAACTATGGCTACACCTTC,CASSPDGDNYGYTF
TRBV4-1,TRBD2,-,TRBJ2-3,TGCGCCAGCAGCCACGGACTAGCGGGAGTAGATACGCAGTATTTT,CASSHGLAGVDTQYF